The clone carrying this T cell receptor beta chain occurred a few times. The target antigen is unknown. The sample belongs to a study of blood T cells in healthy people across ages. Background on the study: Per two T cells, template switching captured roughly one barcoded beta molecule. Study-level results: Total diversity from one million sequenced T cells was likely underestimated.

Caucasian, healthy and from Russia, the donors were aged between about 6 and 90. Per sample, no less than 5.5 micrograms of total RNA were extracted. A sample-barcoded 5' primer and a J-beta primer mix were used in a second PCR of about 7 to 12 cycles. TCRdb re-derived calls from the 5' RACE reads in MiXCR, one entry per CDR3 protein. The table records about 780,000 distinct CDR3 sequences, about 42% of them present only once. The CDR3 consists of 13 residues. V lost 1 base to trimming and J lost 2 bases, with 8 bases between them. Germline lookup yields CDR1 DFQATT and CDR2 SNEGSKA (reference sequence).

V and J are TRBV20-1 and TRBJ1-1; the D gene is possibly TRBD1 (6 bases). The sample consisted of blood. The receptor was derived from a man older than 75 in good health. The CDR3: CSARAGANTEAFF. CDR3 nucleotide sequence: TGCAGTGCTAGAGCGGGGGCTAACACTGAAGCTTTCTTT.